This TCR beta chain was profiled in a study of T-cell memory formation after mild COVID-19. There are 14 residues in the CDR3. The V gene's germline CDR1 is SGHVS and CDR2 FQNEAQ. Trimming shortened V by 1 base and J by 1 base, and 7 bases separated the two germline ends. TCRdb recomputed calls from the 5' RACE reads with MiXCR, one row per CDR3 protein. The table has about 430,000 distinct CDR3 sequences, approximately 18% seen once. This clonotype was detected ten times or more. This TCR derives from a man aged 18 to 30 who had mild COVID-19 (a few samples of this study predate the infection). Cell type and time point are not known. This chain joins TRBV7-8 and TRBJ1-1, with D unclear. The sample consisted of PBMCs or a T cell subset sorted from them (not recorded which). Here the CDR3 DNA reads TGTGCCAGCAGCTTAGTTGCCCCGAACACTGAAGCTTTCTTT. This translates into CASSLVAPNTEAFF.